Listed below are T cell receptor beta chains from one sample, sequenced in a study of T-cell memory formation after mild COVID-19. TCRdb re-derived calls from the 5' RACE reads in MiXCR, one entry per CDR3 protein. The sample has fewer than 250,000 distinct CDR3 sequences, roughly 27% seen once. The sample was PBMCs or a T cell subset sorted from them (not recorded which). These TCRs come from an adult woman who had mild COVID-19 (a few samples of this study predate the infection). Cell type and time point are not known. Each CDR3 is given with its conserved first and last residue.

V gene	J gene	CDR3 protein
TRBV6-5	TRBJ2-5	CASSFGTGAQETQYF
TRBV6-2/TRBV6-3	TRBJ2-5	CASSLGTVEQETQYF
TRBV2	TRBJ2-7	CATQTTYEQYF
TRBV20-1	TRBJ2-4	CSAAGNLKNIQYF
TRBV5-1	TRBJ2-1	CASSLVAGGRNEQFF
TRBV18	TRBJ2-5	CASLQGLQETQYF
TRBV24-1	TRBJ1-5	CATSGTGGNQPQHF
TRBV11-2	TRBJ2-1	CASSSQGLAGSEQFF
TRBV7-9	TRBJ2-7	CASSSGLAGGPAREQYF
TRBV7-6	TRBJ2-1	CASSSLAGGIVNEQFF
TRBV6-2/TRBV6-3	TRBJ2-7	CASRRQGSSYEQYF
TRBV18	TRBJ1-6	CASSPDRKNSPLHF
TRBV7-9	TRBJ1-2	CASSLDGSYGYTF
TRBV11-3	TRBJ1-1	CASSGKSGLNTEAFF
TRBV7-2	TRBJ2-7	CASSLVPSGGGYEQYF
TRBV7-6	TRBJ2-2	CASSLAGAPVGELFF
TRBV7-2	TRBJ1-2	CASSLGDRGNYGYTF
TRBV7-9	TRBJ2-3	CASSLVGGEAGNTQYF
TRBV7-9	TRBJ2-3	CASIPGTSVTDTQYF
TRBV12-3/TRBV12-4	TRBJ2-2	CASSLRGSNTGELFF
TRBV6-4	TRBJ2-1	CASSRLAGVLSYNEQFF
TRBV29-1	TRBJ2-1	CSGGVPGPYNEQFF
TRBV12-3/TRBV12-4	TRBJ1-5	CASRAAERNQPQHF
TRBV27	TRBJ2-5	CASSLSFQGYQETQYF
TRBV7-3	TRBJ1-2	CASSPQAGGAPYGYTF
TRBV5-1	TRBJ2-4	CASSLVAGDYRNIQYF
TRBV7-6	TRBJ2-7	CASSQFTYEQYF
TRBV15	TRBJ1-2	CATSVGDSSYTF
TRBV10-3	TRBJ2-5	CAISLQGVQETQYF
TRBV6-5	TRBJ1-2	CASSYSTALYGYTF
TRBV4-1	TRBJ2-2	CASSQYSGPTIVTGELFF